This TCR beta chain is from a study of CD8+CD57+ T cells in acquired aplastic anemia. Whole-study context: Each DNA sample taken from sorted CD4+ and CD8+ cells came to approximately 3 ug on average. Study conclusions and caveats: Patients and controls shared twenty-nine CD8+ CDR3 sequences, highly expressed in patients.

Genomic DNA templated the TCR beta VDJ and CDR3 profiling. Via MiXCR, TCRdb re-called the reads, giving one row per CDR3 protein. The table includes approximately 470,000 distinct CDR3 sequences, around 32% detected once. This clonotype was seen more than once but under ten times. No antigen is known for it. The ends lost 6 bases at V and 1 base at J; junction bases unmatched: 8. The CDR3 covers 15 residues. Before being chosen for sequencing, patients had shown CD8+CD57+ cell expansion by flow cytometry. Severe acquired aplastic anemia affected all patients. Sequenced sample: sorted CD4+, CD8+, or CD8+CD57+ T cells (not recorded which) from PBMCs. This clonotype was obtained from a human donor with aplastic anemia. V usage is TRBV12-3 or TRBV12-4 and J usage is TRBJ2-7; the match to TRBD2 covers 8 bases. This CDR3 reads CASSDLAGLSYEQYF. The CDR3 DNA reads TGTGCCAGCAGCGATCTAGCGGGTTTGTCCTACGAGCAGTACTTC.